The rows below give T cell receptor beta chains drawn from one sample of a study of blood T cell repertoires in COVID-19. The method was immunoSEQ multiplex PCR; TCRdb's version includes in-frame clones alone and lacks a portion of them. This sample has about 76,000 clones, with about 87% found just once. The sample was peripheral blood. Receptors originate from a man between 50 and 59 years old with active COVID-19. The CDR3 runs from the conserved cysteine through the conserved F or W. The order of the fields is CDR3 protein, CDR3 DNA, clone size, D gene, V gene, J gene. D genes are given only for firm matches. The listing skips clone size in some rows; elsewhere it reads once, few, many or a size class.

CDR3 protein: CAWSDGTGDYGYTF
CDR3 DNA: TGTGCCTGGAGTGACGGGACAGGGGACTATGGCTACACCTTC
clone size: -
D gene: TRBD1
V gene: TRBV30
J gene: TRBJ1-2

CDR3 protein: CASSYPGTGQNEQYF
CDR3 DNA: TGTGCCAGCAGTTACCCCGGGACAGGGCAAAACGAGCAGTACTTC
clone size: -
D gene: TRBD1
V gene: TRBV6-2/TRBV6-3
J gene: TRBJ2-7

CDR3 protein: CASSPIAGDEQYF
CDR3 DNA: TGTGCCAGCAGTCCAATAGCGGGAGACGAGCAGTACTTC
clone size: -
D gene: TRBD2
V gene: TRBV6-5
J gene: TRBJ2-7

CDR3 protein: CASGLMLTGATNTEAFF
CDR3 DNA: TGTGCTAGTGGTTTGATGCTTACAGGGGCGACAAACACTGAAGCTTTCTTT
clone size: -
D gene: TRBD1
V gene: TRBV12-5
J gene: TRBJ1-1

CDR3 protein: CATSEAGTPYNEQFF
CDR3 DNA: TGTGCCACCAGTGAAGCCGGGACTCCCTACAATGAGCAGTTCTTC
clone size: -
D gene: -
V gene: TRBV24-1
J gene: TRBJ2-1

CDR3 protein: CASSPRIGDTGELFF
CDR3 DNA: TGTGCCAGCAGCCCGAGGATAGGGGACACCGGGGAGCTGTTTTTT
clone size: once
D gene: -
V gene: TRBV7-3
J gene: TRBJ2-2

CDR3 protein: CASSARGGLSDTQYF
CDR3 DNA: TGTGCCAGCAGTGCCCGGGGGGGGCTCAGCGATACGCAGTATTTT
clone size: -
D gene: TRBD2
V gene: TRBV25-1
J gene: TRBJ2-3

CDR3 protein: CASSLVLAGDGEQFF
CDR3 DNA: TGTGCCAGCAGCTTAGTACTAGCGGGGGACGGTGAGCAGTTCTTC
clone size: -
D gene: TRBD2
V gene: TRBV5-5
J gene: TRBJ2-1

CDR3 protein: CAWTRQSGEYYGYTF
CDR3 DNA: TGTGCCTGGACCCGGCAATCGGGGGAATACTATGGCTACACCTTC
clone size: -
D gene: -
V gene: TRBV30
J gene: TRBJ1-2

CDR3 protein: CASSLQRGDYEQYF
CDR3 DNA: TGCGCCAGCAGCCTGCAGCGGGGGGACTACGAGCAGTACTTC
clone size: -
D gene: TRBD2
V gene: TRBV4-3
J gene: TRBJ2-7

CDR3 protein: CASSLRSISYNEQFF
CDR3 DNA: TGTGCCAGCAGCTTACGGAGTATCTCCTACAATGAGCAGTTCTTC
clone size: -
D gene: -
V gene: TRBV7-2
J gene: TRBJ2-1

CDR3 protein: CASSSTSLRGADTQYF
CDR3 DNA: TGTGCCAGCAGCTCGACTAGCCTAAGAGGGGCAGATACGCAGTATTTT
clone size: -
D gene: TRBD2
V gene: TRBV5-5
J gene: TRBJ2-3

CDR3 protein: CASSQNPYRSHGTDTQYF
CDR3 DNA: TGCGCCAGCAGCCAAAATCCCTACAGGAGCCATGGCACAGATACGCAGTATTTT
clone size: -
D gene: -
V gene: TRBV4-3
J gene: TRBJ2-3

CDR3 protein: CAWVERSSGANVLTF
CDR3 DNA: TGTGCCTGGGTGGAGAGATCCTCTGGGGCCAACGTCCTGACTTTC
clone size: -
D gene: -
V gene: TRBV30
J gene: TRBJ2-6

CDR3 protein: CASSQSRRTNYGYTF
CDR3 DNA: TGCGCCAGCAGCCAATCCCGGCGGACTAACTATGGCTACACCTTC
clone size: few
D gene: -
V gene: TRBV4-3
J gene: TRBJ1-2

CDR3 protein: CASSPHPGVDYGYTF
CDR3 DNA: TGTGCCAGCAGCCCCCATCCAGGGGTGGACTATGGCTACACCTTC
clone size: once
D gene: -
V gene: TRBV9
J gene: TRBJ1-2

CDR3 protein: CASSMRQGLSNSPLHF
CDR3 DNA: TGTGCCAGCAGCATGAGACAGGGGCTATCTAATTCACCCCTCCACTTT
clone size: -
D gene: TRBD1
V gene: TRBV7-2
J gene: TRBJ1-6

CDR3 protein: CASSLWDRGYSNQPQHF
CDR3 DNA: TGTGCCAGCAGCTTATGGGACAGGGGATATAGCAATCAGCCCCAGCATTTT
clone size: -
D gene: TRBD1
V gene: TRBV7-9
J gene: TRBJ1-5

CDR3 protein: CAWSQLGRGETEAFF
CDR3 DNA: TGTGCCTGGAGTCAACTGGGGAGGGGCGAAACTGAAGCTTTCTTT
clone size: once
D gene: -
V gene: TRBV30
J gene: TRBJ1-1

CDR3 protein: CATSRDEGGSGDNEQFF
CDR3 DNA: TGTGCCACCAGCAGAGATGAAGGTGGTAGCGGGGACAATGAGCAGTTCTTC
clone size: -
D gene: TRBD2
V gene: TRBV15
J gene: TRBJ2-1

CDR3 protein: CSVEDLGDSSSYNEQFF
CDR3 DNA: TGCAGCGTTGAGGACTTAGGGGACAGTAGCTCCTACAATGAGCAGTTCTTC
clone size: -
D gene: TRBD1
V gene: TRBV29-1
J gene: TRBJ2-1

CDR3 protein: CASSFDTYNSPLHF
CDR3 DNA: TGCGCCAGCAGCTTTGACACGTATAATTCACCCCTCCACTTT
clone size: few
D gene: -
V gene: TRBV5-1
J gene: TRBJ1-6

CDR3 protein: CASSPRLAGDYNEQFF
CDR3 DNA: TGTGCCAGCAGCCCTCGACTAGCGGGGGACTACAATGAGCAGTTCTTC
clone size: many
D gene: TRBD2
V gene: TRBV4-2
J gene: TRBJ2-1

CDR3 protein: CASSLGGTETQYF
CDR3 DNA: TGTGCCAGCAGCCTCGGGGGAACGGAGACCCAGTACTTC
clone size: -
D gene: -
V gene: TRBV12-3/TRBV12-4
J gene: TRBJ2-5

CDR3 protein: CASSQGGAYLTQYF
CDR3 DNA: TGCGCCAGCAGCCAAGGGGGAGCATATTTAACCCAGTACTTC
clone size: -
D gene: -
V gene: TRBV4-3
J gene: TRBJ2-5

CDR3 protein: CASSPQETFYEQYF
CDR3 DNA: TGTGCCAGCTCTCCGCAGGAAACCTTCTACGAGCAGTACTTC
clone size: few
D gene: -
V gene: TRBV18
J gene: TRBJ2-7

CDR3 protein: CASSSDRGLPQRNTEAFF
CDR3 DNA: TGTGCCAGCAGTTCAGATAGGGGACTCCCTCAACGGAACACTGAAGCTTTCTTT
clone size: -
D gene: -
V gene: TRBV28
J gene: TRBJ1-1

CDR3 protein: CASSYSMGVAVRF
CDR3 DNA: TGTGCCAGCAGTTACTCGATGGGCGTGGCAGTCAGGTTT
clone size: -
D gene: -
V gene: TRBV6-2/TRBV6-3
J gene: TRBJ1-5

CDR3 protein: CASSQDGDHHYGYTF
CDR3 DNA: TGCGCCAGCAGCCAAGACGGGGATCATCACTATGGCTACACCTTC
clone size: -
D gene: -
V gene: TRBV4-3
J gene: TRBJ1-2

CDR3 protein: CATSDPSGGAYNEQFF
CDR3 DNA: TGTGCCACCAGTGACCCTAGCGGGGGGGCCTACAATGAGCAGTTCTTC
clone size: -
D gene: TRBD2
V gene: TRBV24-1
J gene: TRBJ2-1

CDR3 protein: CASSQVGEKETQYF
CDR3 DNA: TGCGCCAGCAGCCAAGTGGGAGAAAAAGAGACCCAGTACTTC
clone size: once
D gene: -
V gene: TRBV4-1
J gene: TRBJ2-5

CDR3 protein: CASSLITRGEQYF
CDR3 DNA: TGCGCCAGCAGCTTGATCACTCGGGGGGAGCAGTACTTC
clone size: once
D gene: -
V gene: TRBV5-1
J gene: TRBJ2-7

CDR3 protein: CASSAETGPYEQYF
CDR3 DNA: TGTGCCAGCAGCGCAGAGACAGGTCCCTACGAGCAGTACTTC
clone size: -
D gene: -
V gene: TRBV5-6
J gene: TRBJ2-7

CDR3 protein: CASSQEGGSRQQFF
CDR3 DNA: TGTGCCAGCAGCCAAGAAGGGGGATCAAGACAGCAGTTCTTC
clone size: few
D gene: -
V gene: TRBV4-2
J gene: TRBJ2-1

CDR3 protein: CASSLRGSYNEQFF
CDR3 DNA: TGTGCCAGCAGCTTACGGGGTTCTTACAATGAGCAGTTCTTC
clone size: -
D gene: -
V gene: TRBV5-6
J gene: TRBJ2-1

CDR3 protein: CASRSGQGSEAFF
CDR3 DNA: TGTGCCAGCAGATCTGGACAGGGCTCTGAAGCTTTCTTT
clone size: -
D gene: TRBD1
V gene: TRBV28
J gene: TRBJ1-1

CDR3 protein: CASSVDGYGYTF
CDR3 DNA: TGTGCCAGCAGCGTAGACGGGTATGGCTACACCTTC
clone size: few
D gene: -
V gene: TRBV9
J gene: TRBJ1-2

CDR3 protein: CATESLTDTQYF
CDR3 DNA: TGTGCCACCGAAAGCCTCACAGATACGCAGTATTTT
clone size: -
D gene: -
V gene: TRBV24-1
J gene: TRBJ2-3

CDR3 protein: CASSLRTGQETQYF
CDR3 DNA: TGTGCCAGCTCATTAAGGACAGGACAAGAGACCCAGTACTTC
clone size: -
D gene: TRBD1
V gene: TRBV18
J gene: TRBJ2-5

CDR3 protein: CASSQYRGREDYGYTF
CDR3 DNA: TGTGCCAGCAGCCAATACAGGGGCAGGGAGGACTATGGCTACACCTTC
clone size: few
D gene: TRBD1
V gene: TRBV7-8
J gene: TRBJ1-2

CDR3 protein: CASRGTGDSSQPQHF
CDR3 DNA: TGTGCCAGCAGGGGAACAGGGGACTCTTCTCAGCCCCAGCATTTT
clone size: -
D gene: TRBD1
V gene: TRBV27
J gene: TRBJ1-5